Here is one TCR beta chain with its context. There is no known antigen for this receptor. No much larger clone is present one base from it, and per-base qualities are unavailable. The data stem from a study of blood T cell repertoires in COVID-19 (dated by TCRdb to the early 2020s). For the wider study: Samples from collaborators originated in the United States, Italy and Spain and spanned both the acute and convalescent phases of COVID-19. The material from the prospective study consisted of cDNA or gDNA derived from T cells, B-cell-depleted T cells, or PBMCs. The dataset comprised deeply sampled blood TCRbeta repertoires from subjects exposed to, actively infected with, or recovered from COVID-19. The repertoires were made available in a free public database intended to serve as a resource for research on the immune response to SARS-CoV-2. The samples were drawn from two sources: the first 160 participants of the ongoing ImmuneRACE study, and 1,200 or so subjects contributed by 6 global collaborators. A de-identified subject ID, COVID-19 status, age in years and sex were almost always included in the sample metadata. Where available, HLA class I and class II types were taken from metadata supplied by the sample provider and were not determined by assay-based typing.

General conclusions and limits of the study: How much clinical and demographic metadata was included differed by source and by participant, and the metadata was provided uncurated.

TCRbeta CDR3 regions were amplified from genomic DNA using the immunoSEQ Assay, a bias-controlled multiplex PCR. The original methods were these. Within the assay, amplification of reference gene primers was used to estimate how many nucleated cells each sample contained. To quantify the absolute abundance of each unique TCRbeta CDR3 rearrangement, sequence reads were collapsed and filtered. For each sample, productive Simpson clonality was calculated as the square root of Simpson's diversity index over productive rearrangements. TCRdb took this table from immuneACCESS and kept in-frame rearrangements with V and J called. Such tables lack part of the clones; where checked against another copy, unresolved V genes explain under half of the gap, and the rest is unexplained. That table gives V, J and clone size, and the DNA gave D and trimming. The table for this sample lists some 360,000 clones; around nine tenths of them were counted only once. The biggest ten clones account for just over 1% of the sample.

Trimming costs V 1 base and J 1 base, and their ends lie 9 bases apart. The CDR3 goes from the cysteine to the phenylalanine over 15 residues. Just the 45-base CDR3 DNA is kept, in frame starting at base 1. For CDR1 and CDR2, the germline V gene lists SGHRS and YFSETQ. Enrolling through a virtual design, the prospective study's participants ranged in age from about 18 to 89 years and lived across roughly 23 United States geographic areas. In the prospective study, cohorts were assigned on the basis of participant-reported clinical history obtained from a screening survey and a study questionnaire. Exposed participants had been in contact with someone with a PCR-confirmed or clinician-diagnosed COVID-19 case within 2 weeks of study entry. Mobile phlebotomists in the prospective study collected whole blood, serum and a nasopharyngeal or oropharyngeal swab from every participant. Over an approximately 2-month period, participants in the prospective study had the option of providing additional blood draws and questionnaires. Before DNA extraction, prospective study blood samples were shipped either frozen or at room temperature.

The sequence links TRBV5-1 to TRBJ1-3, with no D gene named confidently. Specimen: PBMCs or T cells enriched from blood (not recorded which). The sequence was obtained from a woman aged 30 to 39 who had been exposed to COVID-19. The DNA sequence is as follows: TGCGCCAGCAGCTTGTTTTCGGGGTCTGGAAACACCATATATTTT. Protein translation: CASSLFSGSGNTIYF. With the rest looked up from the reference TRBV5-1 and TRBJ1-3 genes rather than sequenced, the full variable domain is KAGVTQTPRYLIKTRGQQVTLSCSPISGHRSVSWYQQTPGQGLQFLFEYFSETQRNKGNFPGRFSGRQFSNSRSEMNVSTLELGDSALYLCASSLFSGSGNTIYFGEGSWLTVV.